This TCR beta chain is drawn from a study of T cell responses to AZD1222 COVID-19 vaccine. The study, taken as a whole, reports: With dominance at 160-218 and 743-854, vaccine-associated CD4 TCRs spanned spike. Rises in breadth and depth of Spike-specific TCRs came after two AZD1222 doses. Clonal diversity was possibly underestimated, and the donors were mostly white British, with more females.

About this clone: The antigen is undetermined.

V was clipped by 4 bases and J by 6 bases; unmatched bases: 10. The CDR3 extends over 16 amino acids. In germline, CDR1 is SGHRS, CDR2 YFSETQ. The repertoire was sequenced with immunoSEQ multiplex PCR; TCRdb's copy has only in-frame clones and lacks some. The data show more than 95,000 clones, 80% to 90% seen once. This TCR was recovered from an adult in good health. The chain carries TRBV5-1 and TRBJ1-3; 10 nucleotides agree with TRBD1. The material sequenced was peripheral blood, taken on day 0 of AZD1222 vaccination. CDR3 residues: CASSVDRGRSKNTIYF. Written as DNA, the CDR3 is TGCGCCAGCAGCGTTGACAGGGGGCGTAGTAAAAACACCATATATTTT.